A selection of T cell receptor beta chains follows, all from one sample in a study of monozygotic twins with inflammatory bowel disease. After re-calling the 5' RACE reads, TCRdb lists one entry per CDR3 protein, DNA absent. The table lists approximately 400,000 distinct CDR3 sequences. Sequencing was performed on blood. These receptors originate from a human donor with ulcerative colitis or Crohn's disease, or a healthy co-twin of an affected twin (not recorded which). Each CDR3 is given with its conserved first and last residue.

>TRBJ1-1|TRBV20-1
CSARDQAGQTEAFF
>TRBJ1-1|TRBV7-3
CASSLRPNTEAFF
>TRBJ2-2|TRBV20-1
CSAPQSNTGELFF
>TRBJ1-3|TRBV2
CASSERTVAGNTIYF
>TRBJ2-7|TRBV7-2
CASSLAGVEQYF
>TRBJ2-5|TRBV5-4
CASSLTLETQYF
>TRBJ2-3|TRBV27
CASSLTSRADTQYF
>TRBJ1-3|TRBV21-1
CASSKGPGGDNGNTIYF
>TRBJ2-7|TRBV20-1
CSARWTPERPPELYEQYF
>TRBJ1-2|TRBV29-1
CSVVLEYGYTF
>TRBJ2-3|TRBV14
CASSKDSFSGRPTDTQYF
>TRBJ2-5|TRBV7-2
CASSLRQGPQETQYF
>TRBJ2-1|TRBV25-1
CASSEAGGSYNEQFF
>TRBJ2-3|TRBV3-1
CASSPYDGTQYF
>TRBJ1-3|TRBV4-2
CASSQGGEDTIYF
>TRBJ2-1|TRBV5-1
CASSAVTDNEQFF
>TRBJ1-2|TRBV20-1
CSALLSGYGYTF
>TRBJ1-1|TRBV20-1
CSARGQRGTEAFF
>TRBJ1-6|TRBV7-2
CASSLIIGGNSPLHF
>TRBJ1-5|TRBV15
CATSRGRQGYQPQHF
>TRBJ2-5|TRBV20-1
CSARAGETQYF
>TRBJ1-1|TRBV19
CASSIDATQGIPFF
>TRBJ2-7|TRBV20-1
CSARDLQFVHEQYF
>TRBJ2-7|TRBV5-6
CASSQRYSYRDRDHEQYF
>TRBJ2-5|TRBV28
CASLFGTTGTQYF
>TRBJ2-1|TRBV7-2
CASSGGQYNEQFF
>TRBJ1-6|TRBV19
CASSIARKNSPLHF
>TRBJ2-3|TRBV18
CTSSPRSADTQYF
>TRBJ2-7|TRBV14
CASSSGGEQYF
>TRBJ2-7|TRBV27
CASSLSGATYEQYF
>TRBJ1-1|TRBV29-1
CSVRIEEGSTEAFF
>TRBJ2-7|TRBV6-2/TRBV6-3
CASRGGDGSYEQYF
>TRBJ1-1|TRBV28
CASGTGGLNTEAFF
>TRBJ1-5|TRBV6-2/TRBV6-3
CASSYERGRGNQPQHF
>TRBJ2-3|TRBV5-1
CASSETPGAVYTDTQYF
>TRBJ2-3|TRBV5-1
CASSLGEALDTQYF
>TRBJ2-7|TRBV10-3
CATTDRPPYEQYF
>TRBJ1-1|TRBV2
CASSPRRSGNTEAFF
>TRBJ1-2|TRBV6-1
CASSPGQGSTYGYTF
>TRBJ1-5|TRBV27
CASSPRQGRGQPQHF
>TRBJ2-3|TRBV7-2
CASSLAGGWGTDTQYF
>TRBJ2-2|TRBV7-9
CASSLAGRANTGELFF
>TRBJ2-7|TRBV11-2
CASSLAGLDEQYF
>TRBJ2-3|TRBV24-1
CATTGGPTDTQYF
>TRBJ2-1|TRBV14
CASSQVRSSPKQFF
>TRBJ2-7|TRBV29-1
CSVGLAQGYEQYF
>TRBJ2-5|TRBV28
CASSKNTGGPYF
>TRBJ2-1|TRBV5-5
CASSSYRSSYNEQFF
>TRBJ2-7|TRBV5-4
CASSLGGGRPYEQYF
>TRBJ2-3|TRBV28
CASSLWGPDTQYF
>TRBJ2-7|TRBV18
CASSGPGQGPYEQYF
>TRBJ1-1|TRBV7-2
CASSPDGFGTEAFF
>TRBJ2-1|TRBV5-6
CASSPRPRSGQFF
>TRBJ2-7|TRBV20-1
CSASRLAGLEQYF
>TRBJ2-3|TRBV6-1
CASSPPGSTQYF